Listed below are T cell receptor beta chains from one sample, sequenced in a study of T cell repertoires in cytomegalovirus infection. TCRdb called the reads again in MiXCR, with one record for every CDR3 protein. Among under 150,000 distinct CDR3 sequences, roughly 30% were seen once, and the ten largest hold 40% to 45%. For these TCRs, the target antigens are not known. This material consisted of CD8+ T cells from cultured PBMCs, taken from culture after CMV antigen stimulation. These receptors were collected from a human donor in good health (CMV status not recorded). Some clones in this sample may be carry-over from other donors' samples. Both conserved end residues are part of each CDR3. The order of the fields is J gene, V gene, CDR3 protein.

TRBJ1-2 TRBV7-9 CASSLGAALYGYTF
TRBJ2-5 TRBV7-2 CASSSLGGGGQETQYF
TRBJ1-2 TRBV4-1 CASSQETQDSFYGYTF
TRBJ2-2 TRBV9 CASSVEQLAGGPFTGELFF
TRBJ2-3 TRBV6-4 CASSDSYTSGGAGTQYF
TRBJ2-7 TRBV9 CASSPQGGPVNEQYF
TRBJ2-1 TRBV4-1 CASSQGGTSWSNEQFF
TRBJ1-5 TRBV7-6 CASSLGERGYSNQPQHF
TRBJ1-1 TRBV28 CASSLAANTEAFF
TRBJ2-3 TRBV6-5 CASSYFSATDTQYF
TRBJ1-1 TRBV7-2 CASSLFGYFRELDRNTEAFF
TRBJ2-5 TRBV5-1 CASSPGAPPQETQYF
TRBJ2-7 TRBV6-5 CASISQQGGEQYF
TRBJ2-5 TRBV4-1 CASSRSTGFTGETQYF
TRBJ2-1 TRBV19 CASSMLERGGNEQFF
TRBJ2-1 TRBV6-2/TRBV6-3 CASSTLVTGEFNEQFF
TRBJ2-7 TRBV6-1 CASSVDTREQYF
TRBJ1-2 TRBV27 CASSFPGQGYGYTF
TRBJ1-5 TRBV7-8 CASSLASGVHSNQPQHF
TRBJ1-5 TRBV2 CASTADRGLTLNNQPQHF
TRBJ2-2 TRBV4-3 CASSQDRGGIGELFF
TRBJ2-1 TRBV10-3 CAISNRDSGQPGNKQFF
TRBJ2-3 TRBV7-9 CASNSASRGVTDTQYF
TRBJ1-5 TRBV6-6 CASRNNRGLQPQHF
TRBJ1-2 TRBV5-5 CASSFSGKPYGYTF
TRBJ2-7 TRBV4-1 CASSQAGFYEQYF
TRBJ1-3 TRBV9 CASSPHPGQILISGNTIYF
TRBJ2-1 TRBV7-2 CASTLPGLDIDEQFF
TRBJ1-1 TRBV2 CASSEFSVNTEAFF
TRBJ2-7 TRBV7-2 CASSLGTGGRYEQYF
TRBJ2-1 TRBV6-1 CASSPRNNEQFF
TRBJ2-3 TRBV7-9 CALPYPSGDTDTQYF
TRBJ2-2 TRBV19 CASSILLRGTGELFF
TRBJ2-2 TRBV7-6 CASSLAPATGELFF
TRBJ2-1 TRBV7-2 CASSLIFMTGPEQFF
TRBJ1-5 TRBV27 CASSLLGNSNQPQHF
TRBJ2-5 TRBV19 CASCSGDGETQYF
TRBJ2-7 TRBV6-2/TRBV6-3 CASSIRVYEQYF
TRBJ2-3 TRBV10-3 CAISEGGLQPGGAQYF
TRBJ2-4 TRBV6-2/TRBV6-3 CASRDGTGKNIQYF
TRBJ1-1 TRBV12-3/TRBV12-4 CASSFVGYEAFF
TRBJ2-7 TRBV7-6 CASSTTGSDTYEQYF
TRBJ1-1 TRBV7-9 CASSRGRDAFF
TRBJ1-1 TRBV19 CASSIHQGQKNTEAFF
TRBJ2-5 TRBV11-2 CASSEGSRTHQETQYF